The rows below give T cell receptor beta chains drawn from one sample of a study of blood T cell repertoires in COVID-19. The method was immunoSEQ multiplex PCR; TCRdb's version includes in-frame clones alone and lacks a portion of them. Of a few hundred thousand clones in the sample, 88% are singletons; the top ten hold under 2%. The sample comprised peripheral blood. These receptor sequences come from a man between 65 and 85 years old with acute or convalescent COVID-19. The CDR3 runs from the conserved cysteine through the conserved F or W. Each record gives: V gene, clone size, D gene, J gene, CDR3 DNA, CDR3 protein. D genes are given only for firm matches. The size entry is marked missing in some rows and otherwise reads once, few, many or a size class.

v_call: TRBV6-2/TRBV6-3; clone_size: -; d_call: -; j_call: TRBJ2-3; cdr3_nt: TGTGCCAGCAGTTACTCGAAGATTGCGCCCCGAGGGACAGATACGCAGTATTTT; cdr3_aa: CASSYSKIAPRGTDTQYF
v_call: TRBV3-1/TRBV3-2; clone_size: -; d_call: TRBD1; j_call: TRBJ1-6; cdr3_nt: TGTGCCAGCAGCCAACCCGGGACAGGGAATTCACCCCTCCACTTT; cdr3_aa: CASSQPGTGNSPLHF
v_call: TRBV25-1; clone_size: -; d_call: TRBD1; j_call: TRBJ1-5; cdr3_nt: TGTGCCAGCCGGGGACAGGGGAACAATCAGCCCCAGCATTTT; cdr3_aa: CASRGQGNNQPQHF
v_call: TRBV7-3; clone_size: -; d_call: TRBD1; j_call: TRBJ2-1; cdr3_nt: TGTGCCAGCGGACAGGGGGCATACAATGAGCAGTTCTTC; cdr3_aa: CASGQGAYNEQFF
v_call: TRBV7-9; clone_size: -; d_call: TRBD1; j_call: TRBJ1-4; cdr3_nt: TGTGCCAGCAGCCCGGGACAGAGCTCCGAAAAACTGTTTTTT; cdr3_aa: CASSPGQSSEKLFF
v_call: TRBV7-2; clone_size: once; d_call: TRBD1; j_call: TRBJ1-4; cdr3_nt: TGTGCCAGCAGCTTGGGGACAGGGAATGAAAAACTGTTTTTT; cdr3_aa: CASSLGTGNEKLFF
v_call: TRBV7-3; clone_size: -; d_call: TRBD2; j_call: TRBJ2-1; cdr3_nt: TGTGCCAGCAGATCCCGAGCGGCGGGAGTGAACAATGAGCAGTTCTTC; cdr3_aa: CASRSRAAGVNNEQFF
v_call: TRBV6-1; clone_size: -; d_call: -; j_call: TRBJ2-7; cdr3_nt: TGTGCCAGCAGTGAAGCATCGAGGTCCGAGCAGTACTTC; cdr3_aa: CASSEASRSEQYF
v_call: TRBV7-6; clone_size: -; d_call: -; j_call: TRBJ1-2; cdr3_nt: TGTGCCAGCAGCTTAGGGGCAGGCAACTATGGCTACACCTTC; cdr3_aa: CASSLGAGNYGYTF
v_call: TRBV5-1; clone_size: -; d_call: TRBD2; j_call: TRBJ2-5; cdr3_nt: TGCGCCAGCAGCTTGTCTGGGAGGGCCTCAGAGACCCAGTACTTC; cdr3_aa: CASSLSGRASETQYF
v_call: TRBV6-5; clone_size: -; d_call: -; j_call: TRBJ2-1; cdr3_nt: TGTGCCAGCAGAGCGACCCGGAATGAGCAGTTCTTC; cdr3_aa: CASRATRNEQFF
v_call: TRBV7-2; clone_size: -; d_call: TRBD1; j_call: TRBJ1-2; cdr3_nt: TGTGCCAGCAGCTTAGCTGGAAGGCAGGGGGCTTTGGGCTACACCTTC; cdr3_aa: CASSLAGRQGALGYTF
v_call: TRBV28; clone_size: -; d_call: -; j_call: TRBJ2-7; cdr3_nt: TGTGCCAGCAGTTTACCAGGGGTCTACTACGAGCAGTACTTC; cdr3_aa: CASSLPGVYYEQYF
v_call: TRBV5-1; clone_size: -; d_call: TRBD1; j_call: TRBJ2-1; cdr3_nt: TGCGCCAGCAGCCCAGACGGACAGGGGGCAAATCGCAATGAGCAGTTCTTC; cdr3_aa: CASSPDGQGANRNEQFF
v_call: TRBV5-1; clone_size: -; d_call: TRBD1; j_call: TRBJ2-5; cdr3_nt: TGCGCCAGCAGCTCAGGACAGGTCGAAGAGACCCAGTACTTC; cdr3_aa: CASSSGQVEETQYF
v_call: TRBV5-4; clone_size: -; d_call: -; j_call: TRBJ1-2; cdr3_nt: TGTGCCAGCAGGCGACAGGATTCTAACTATGGCTACACCTTC; cdr3_aa: CASRRQDSNYGYTF
v_call: TRBV5-1; clone_size: -; d_call: TRBD1; j_call: TRBJ1-1; cdr3_nt: TGCGCCAGCAGCGTGGGACAGGGTTCGGCTTTCTTT; cdr3_aa: CASSVGQGSAFF
v_call: TRBV29-1; clone_size: -; d_call: TRBD1; j_call: TRBJ2-1; cdr3_nt: TGCAGCGGAGAGGACAGGGTTTACAATGAGCAGTTCTTC; cdr3_aa: CSGEDRVYNEQFF
v_call: TRBV7-9; clone_size: -; d_call: TRBD1; j_call: TRBJ2-1; cdr3_nt: TGTGCCAGCAGCCCAGGGGACAGCACTTTCTACAATGAGCAGTTCTTC; cdr3_aa: CASSPGDSTFYNEQFF
v_call: TRBV12-3/TRBV12-4; clone_size: once; d_call: -; j_call: TRBJ1-4; cdr3_nt: TGTGCCAGCAGTCAACAGACAAATGAAAAACTGTTTTTT; cdr3_aa: CASSQQTNEKLFF
v_call: TRBV28; clone_size: -; d_call: TRBD2; j_call: TRBJ2-1; cdr3_nt: TGTGCCAGCAGCGCCGCGAGCAGCGGGAGTATGGGTGAGCAGTTCTTC; cdr3_aa: CASSAASSGSMGEQFF
v_call: TRBV7-2; clone_size: -; d_call: TRBD1; j_call: TRBJ2-3; cdr3_nt: TGTGCCAGCAGCTTAGGAAGGACAGGGGCAGTGGCAGATACGCAGTATTTT; cdr3_aa: CASSLGRTGAVADTQYF
v_call: TRBV4-1; clone_size: -; d_call: -; j_call: TRBJ2-7; cdr3_nt: TGCGCCAGCAGCCAAGCGAACTTAATCTCCTACGAGCAGTACTTC; cdr3_aa: CASSQANLISYEQYF
v_call: TRBV19; clone_size: -; d_call: TRBD2; j_call: TRBJ2-7; cdr3_nt: TGTGCCAGTACCGGGAGGGGCTACGAGCAGTACTTC; cdr3_aa: CASTGRGYEQYF
v_call: TRBV7-9; clone_size: once; d_call: TRBD2; j_call: TRBJ2-5; cdr3_nt: TGTGCCAGCAGCCCCGCGGGGGGCCTGGGGACCCAGTACTTC; cdr3_aa: CASSPAGGLGTQYF
v_call: TRBV18; clone_size: -; d_call: TRBD1; j_call: TRBJ2-1; cdr3_nt: TGTGCCAGCTCACCCCGGGGACAGGGGCGGGATGAGCAGTTCTTC; cdr3_aa: CASSPRGQGRDEQFF
v_call: TRBV6-1; clone_size: -; d_call: -; j_call: TRBJ1-5; cdr3_nt: TGTGCCAGCAGTGAAGCACGGAGAGGAAATCAGCCCCAGCATTTT; cdr3_aa: CASSEARRGNQPQHF
v_call: TRBV9; clone_size: once; d_call: TRBD1; j_call: TRBJ1-2; cdr3_nt: TGTGCCAGCAGCGCGGGACAGCAAACTAACTATGGCTACACCTTC; cdr3_aa: CASSAGQQTNYGYTF
v_call: TRBV19; clone_size: -; d_call: TRBD1; j_call: TRBJ1-3; cdr3_nt: TGTGCCAGTACTACAGGGGGCTCTGGAAACACCATATATTTT; cdr3_aa: CASTTGGSGNTIYF
v_call: TRBV5-5; clone_size: -; d_call: TRBD1; j_call: TRBJ1-6; cdr3_nt: TGTGCCAGCAACCGCGGGACAGGGGATTCACCCCTCCACTTT; cdr3_aa: CASNRGTGDSPLHF
v_call: TRBV11-2; clone_size: -; d_call: TRBD2; j_call: TRBJ2-5; cdr3_nt: TGTGCCAGCAGCCCAAGAGCGGGAAGTCGGGAGACCCAGTACTTC; cdr3_aa: CASSPRAGSRETQYF
v_call: TRBV7-3; clone_size: -; d_call: TRBD2; j_call: TRBJ2-3; cdr3_nt: TGTGCCAGCAGCTTAGGGACTAGCGGGGGCCACTATTTT; cdr3_aa: CASSLGTSGGHYF
v_call: TRBV4-2; clone_size: -; d_call: TRBD2; j_call: TRBJ2-7; cdr3_nt: TGTGCCAGCAGCCTCTACCTAGCGGGAGGCTACGAGCAGTACTTC; cdr3_aa: CASSLYLAGGYEQYF
v_call: TRBV19; clone_size: -; d_call: -; j_call: TRBJ1-1; cdr3_nt: TGTGCCAGTAGTATTTATACGGACTTCTCGAACACTGAAGCTTTCTTT; cdr3_aa: CASSIYTDFSNTEAFF
v_call: TRBV9; clone_size: -; d_call: -; j_call: TRBJ2-1; cdr3_nt: TGTGCCAGCAGCGCAAACTCACATGAGCAGTTCTTC; cdr3_aa: CASSANSHEQFF
v_call: TRBV5-1; clone_size: -; d_call: -; j_call: TRBJ2-7; cdr3_nt: TGCGCCAGCAGTCCGCGGGTGAGCTCCTACGAGCAGTACTTC; cdr3_aa: CASSPRVSSYEQYF
v_call: TRBV7-3; clone_size: -; d_call: TRBD2; j_call: TRBJ2-2; cdr3_nt: TGTGCCAGCAGCCCTGCGGGGGTGAACACCGGGGAGCTGTTTTTT; cdr3_aa: CASSPAGVNTGELFF
v_call: TRBV27; clone_size: -; d_call: -; j_call: TRBJ2-7; cdr3_nt: TGTGCCAGCAGTCGCCTGGGCTCAAAATACTACGAGCAGTACTTC; cdr3_aa: CASSRLGSKYYEQYF
v_call: TRBV18; clone_size: few; d_call: -; j_call: TRBJ2-2; cdr3_nt: TGTGCCAGCTCACCAATCAGGGGCGGAAAGACCGGGGAGCTGTTTTTT; cdr3_aa: CASSPIRGGKTGELFF
v_call: TRBV7-8; clone_size: -; d_call: TRBD1; j_call: TRBJ1-1; cdr3_nt: TGTGCCAGCAGCCACTCGGACAGGGAGGCTTTCTTT; cdr3_aa: CASSHSDREAFF
v_call: TRBV5-1; clone_size: many; d_call: TRBD2; j_call: TRBJ2-1; cdr3_nt: TGCGCCAGCAGACAAACTAGCGGGAGTTTTGCCAATGAGCAGTTCTTC; cdr3_aa: CASRQTSGSFANEQFF
v_call: TRBV5-4; clone_size: few; d_call: TRBD2; j_call: TRBJ2-1; cdr3_nt: TGTGCCAGCAGCTGGACTAGCGGTGGCTACAATGAGCAGTTCTTC; cdr3_aa: CASSWTSGGYNEQFF
v_call: TRBV28; clone_size: -; d_call: -; j_call: TRBJ2-7; cdr3_nt: TGTGCCAGCAGTGCTAGCGCACCCTACGAGCAGTACTTC; cdr3_aa: CASSASAPYEQYF
v_call: TRBV6-5; clone_size: -; d_call: -; j_call: TRBJ2-3; cdr3_nt: TGTGCCAGCGGCTGGGCGGGTGGTACGGATACGCAGTATTTT; cdr3_aa: CASGWAGGTDTQYF
v_call: TRBV28; clone_size: -; d_call: -; j_call: TRBJ1-3; cdr3_nt: TGTGCCAGCACTGTATCCGGGACATCGCTCTCTGGAAACACCATATATTTT; cdr3_aa: CASTVSGTSLSGNTIYF
v_call: TRBV7-2; clone_size: -; d_call: TRBD2; j_call: TRBJ2-3; cdr3_nt: TGTGCCAGCAGGACGGGACTAGCAGATACGCAGTATTTT; cdr3_aa: CASRTGLADTQYF
v_call: TRBV29-1; clone_size: -; d_call: -; j_call: TRBJ1-1; cdr3_nt: TGCAGCGTTGTGATCCTCGGGAGCACTGAAGCTTTCTTT; cdr3_aa: CSVVILGSTEAFF
v_call: TRBV7-3; clone_size: -; d_call: TRBD2; j_call: TRBJ2-3; cdr3_nt: TGTGCCAGCAGCTTGGACGTAGCGGGAGGGCCAGATACGCAGTATTTT; cdr3_aa: CASSLDVAGGPDTQYF
v_call: TRBV3-1/TRBV3-2; clone_size: -; d_call: TRBD2; j_call: TRBJ2-5; cdr3_nt: TGTGCCAGCAGCCTCATAGCGGGAGCACTGGCAGAGACCCAGTACTTC; cdr3_aa: CASSLIAGALAETQYF
v_call: TRBV6-5; clone_size: -; d_call: -; j_call: TRBJ1-1; cdr3_nt: TGTGCCAGCAGCCCACAGGGGAACACTGAAGCTTTCTTT; cdr3_aa: CASSPQGNTEAFF
v_call: TRBV28; clone_size: -; d_call: -; j_call: TRBJ1-5; cdr3_nt: TGTGCCGCACAGGGAGAGGGCAATCAGCCCCAGCATTTT; cdr3_aa: CAAQGEGNQPQHF
v_call: TRBV12-3/TRBV12-4; clone_size: -; d_call: -; j_call: TRBJ2-7; cdr3_nt: TGTGCCAGCAGTTTAACACCGCTCTACGAGCAGTACTTC; cdr3_aa: CASSLTPLYEQYF
v_call: TRBV25-1; clone_size: -; d_call: -; j_call: TRBJ1-6; cdr3_nt: TGTGCCAGCAAACAGGGAAATATCGGTTCACCCCTCCACTTT; cdr3_aa: CASKQGNIGSPLHF